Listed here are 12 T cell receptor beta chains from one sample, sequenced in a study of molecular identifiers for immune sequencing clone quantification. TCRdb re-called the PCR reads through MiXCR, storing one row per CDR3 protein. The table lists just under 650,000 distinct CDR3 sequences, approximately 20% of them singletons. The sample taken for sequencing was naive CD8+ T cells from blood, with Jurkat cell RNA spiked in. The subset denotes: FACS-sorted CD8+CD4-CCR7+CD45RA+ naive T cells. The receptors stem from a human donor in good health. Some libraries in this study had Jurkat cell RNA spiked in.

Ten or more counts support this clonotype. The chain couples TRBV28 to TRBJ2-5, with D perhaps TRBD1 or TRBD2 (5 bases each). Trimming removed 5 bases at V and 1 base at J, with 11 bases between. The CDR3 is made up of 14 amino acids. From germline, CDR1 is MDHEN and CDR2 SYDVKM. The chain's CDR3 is CASSPWDGQETQYF. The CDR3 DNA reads TGTGCCAGCAGTCCCTGGGACGGCCAAGAGACCCAGTACTTC.

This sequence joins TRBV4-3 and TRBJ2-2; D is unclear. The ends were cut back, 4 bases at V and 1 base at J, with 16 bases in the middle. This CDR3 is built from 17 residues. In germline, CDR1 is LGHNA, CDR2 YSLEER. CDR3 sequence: CASSLHVGRMNTGELFF. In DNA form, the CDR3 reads TGCGCCAGCAGCCTTCACGTTGGCAGGATGAACACCGGGGAGCTGTTTTTT.

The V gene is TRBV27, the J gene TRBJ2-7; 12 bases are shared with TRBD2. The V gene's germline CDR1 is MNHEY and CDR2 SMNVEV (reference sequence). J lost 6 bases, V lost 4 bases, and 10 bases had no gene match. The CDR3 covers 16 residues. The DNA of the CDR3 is TGTGCCAGCAGTTCCGACCGACTAGCGGGAGAGAGCGAGCAGTACTTC. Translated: CASSSDRLAGESEQYF.

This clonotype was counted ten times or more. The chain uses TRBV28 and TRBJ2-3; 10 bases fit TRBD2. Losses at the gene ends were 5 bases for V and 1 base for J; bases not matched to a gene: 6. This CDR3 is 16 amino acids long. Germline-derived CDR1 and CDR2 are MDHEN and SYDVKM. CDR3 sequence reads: CASSPSGRAGTDTQYF. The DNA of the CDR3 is TGTGCCAGCAGTCCTAGCGGGAGAGCCGGCACAGATACGCAGTATTTT.

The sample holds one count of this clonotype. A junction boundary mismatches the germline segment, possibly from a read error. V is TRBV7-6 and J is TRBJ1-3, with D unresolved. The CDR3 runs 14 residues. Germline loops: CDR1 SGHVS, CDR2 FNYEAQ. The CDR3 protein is CASSLEVSGITIYF. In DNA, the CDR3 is TGTGCCAGCAGCTTAGAGGTGTCTGGAATCACCATATATTTT.

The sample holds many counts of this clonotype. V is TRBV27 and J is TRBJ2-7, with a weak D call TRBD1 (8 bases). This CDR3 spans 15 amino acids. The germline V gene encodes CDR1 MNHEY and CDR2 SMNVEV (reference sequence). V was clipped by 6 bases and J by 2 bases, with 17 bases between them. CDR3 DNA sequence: TGTGCCAGCAGCCCTACAGGGGGGGGGCCCTACGAGCAGTACTTC. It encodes CASSPTGGGPYEQYF.

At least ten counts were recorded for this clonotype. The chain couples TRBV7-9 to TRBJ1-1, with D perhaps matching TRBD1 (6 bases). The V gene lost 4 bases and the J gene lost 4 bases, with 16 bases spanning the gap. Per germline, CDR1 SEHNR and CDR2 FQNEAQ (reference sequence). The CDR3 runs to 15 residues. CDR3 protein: CASSSVGQRVTEAFF. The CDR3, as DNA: TGTGCCAGCAGCTCGGTCGGACAGCGCGTCACTGAAGCTTTCTTT.

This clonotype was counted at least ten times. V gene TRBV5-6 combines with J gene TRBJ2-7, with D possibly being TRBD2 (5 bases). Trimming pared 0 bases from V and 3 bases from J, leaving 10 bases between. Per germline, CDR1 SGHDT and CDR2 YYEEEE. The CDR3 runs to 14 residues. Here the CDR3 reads CASSLAASRYEQYF. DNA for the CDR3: TGTGCCAGCAGCTTGGCGGCTAGCCGCTACGAGCAGTACTTC.

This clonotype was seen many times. The CDR3 spells CASTPRALSGADTQYF. CDR3 bases: TGTGCCAGCACCCCAAGGGCACTCTCCGGCGCAGATACGCAGTATTTT. The V and J genes are TRBV7-2 and TRBJ2-3; D is uncertain. CDR3 length: 16 residues. V lost 7 bases and J lost 4, with 21 bases in between. The V gene's germline CDR1 is SGHTA and CDR2 FQGNSA.

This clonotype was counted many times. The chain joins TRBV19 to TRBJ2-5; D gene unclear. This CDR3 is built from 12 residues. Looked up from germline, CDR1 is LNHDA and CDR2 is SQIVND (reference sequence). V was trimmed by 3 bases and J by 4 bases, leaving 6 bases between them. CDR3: CASSMDGETQYF. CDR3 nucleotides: TGTGCCAGTAGTATGGACGGAGAGACCCAGTACTTC.

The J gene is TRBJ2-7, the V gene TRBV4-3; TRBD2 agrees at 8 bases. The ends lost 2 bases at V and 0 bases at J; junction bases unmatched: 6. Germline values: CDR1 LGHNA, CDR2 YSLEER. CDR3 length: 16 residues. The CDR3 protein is CASSQTSGLDSYEQYF. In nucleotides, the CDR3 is TGCGCCAGCAGCCAAACCTCGGGACTAGACTCCTACGAGCAGTACTTC.

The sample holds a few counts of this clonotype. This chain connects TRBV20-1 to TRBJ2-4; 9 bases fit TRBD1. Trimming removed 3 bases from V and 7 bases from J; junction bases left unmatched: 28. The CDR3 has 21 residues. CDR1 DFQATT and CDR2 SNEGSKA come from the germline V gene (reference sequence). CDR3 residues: CSARAIGGRQGGPLAGNIQYF. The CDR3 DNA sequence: TGCAGTGCTAGGGCGATCGGGGGGCGACAGGGGGGACCCCTCGCAGGGAACATTCAGTACTTC.